This section outlines one T cell receptor (beta chain) sequence together with its context. Assay: immunoSEQ multiplex PCR; the TCRdb copy retains only in-frame clones and omits some. The data contain under 150,000 clones, approximately 86% of them singletons. This sample stems from a study of cytomegalovirus exposure and HLA in healthy donors. The germline V and J ends were trimmed by 6 bases and 0 bases, with 15 bases remaining between them. CDR1 MDHEN and CDR2 SYDVKM come from the germline V gene. The CDR3 spans 17 residues. Sequenced material: PBMCs. The TCR was taken from a man aged 18 to 29 in good health and CMV-seropositive. The chain joins TRBV28 to TRBJ1-6; TRBD1 is a possible D gene (5 bases). The CDR3 sequence: CASSRPGSGSYNSPLHF. CDR3 sequence (DNA): TGTGCCAGCAGCAGGCCAGGGTCGGGCTCCTATAATTCACCCCTCCACTTT.